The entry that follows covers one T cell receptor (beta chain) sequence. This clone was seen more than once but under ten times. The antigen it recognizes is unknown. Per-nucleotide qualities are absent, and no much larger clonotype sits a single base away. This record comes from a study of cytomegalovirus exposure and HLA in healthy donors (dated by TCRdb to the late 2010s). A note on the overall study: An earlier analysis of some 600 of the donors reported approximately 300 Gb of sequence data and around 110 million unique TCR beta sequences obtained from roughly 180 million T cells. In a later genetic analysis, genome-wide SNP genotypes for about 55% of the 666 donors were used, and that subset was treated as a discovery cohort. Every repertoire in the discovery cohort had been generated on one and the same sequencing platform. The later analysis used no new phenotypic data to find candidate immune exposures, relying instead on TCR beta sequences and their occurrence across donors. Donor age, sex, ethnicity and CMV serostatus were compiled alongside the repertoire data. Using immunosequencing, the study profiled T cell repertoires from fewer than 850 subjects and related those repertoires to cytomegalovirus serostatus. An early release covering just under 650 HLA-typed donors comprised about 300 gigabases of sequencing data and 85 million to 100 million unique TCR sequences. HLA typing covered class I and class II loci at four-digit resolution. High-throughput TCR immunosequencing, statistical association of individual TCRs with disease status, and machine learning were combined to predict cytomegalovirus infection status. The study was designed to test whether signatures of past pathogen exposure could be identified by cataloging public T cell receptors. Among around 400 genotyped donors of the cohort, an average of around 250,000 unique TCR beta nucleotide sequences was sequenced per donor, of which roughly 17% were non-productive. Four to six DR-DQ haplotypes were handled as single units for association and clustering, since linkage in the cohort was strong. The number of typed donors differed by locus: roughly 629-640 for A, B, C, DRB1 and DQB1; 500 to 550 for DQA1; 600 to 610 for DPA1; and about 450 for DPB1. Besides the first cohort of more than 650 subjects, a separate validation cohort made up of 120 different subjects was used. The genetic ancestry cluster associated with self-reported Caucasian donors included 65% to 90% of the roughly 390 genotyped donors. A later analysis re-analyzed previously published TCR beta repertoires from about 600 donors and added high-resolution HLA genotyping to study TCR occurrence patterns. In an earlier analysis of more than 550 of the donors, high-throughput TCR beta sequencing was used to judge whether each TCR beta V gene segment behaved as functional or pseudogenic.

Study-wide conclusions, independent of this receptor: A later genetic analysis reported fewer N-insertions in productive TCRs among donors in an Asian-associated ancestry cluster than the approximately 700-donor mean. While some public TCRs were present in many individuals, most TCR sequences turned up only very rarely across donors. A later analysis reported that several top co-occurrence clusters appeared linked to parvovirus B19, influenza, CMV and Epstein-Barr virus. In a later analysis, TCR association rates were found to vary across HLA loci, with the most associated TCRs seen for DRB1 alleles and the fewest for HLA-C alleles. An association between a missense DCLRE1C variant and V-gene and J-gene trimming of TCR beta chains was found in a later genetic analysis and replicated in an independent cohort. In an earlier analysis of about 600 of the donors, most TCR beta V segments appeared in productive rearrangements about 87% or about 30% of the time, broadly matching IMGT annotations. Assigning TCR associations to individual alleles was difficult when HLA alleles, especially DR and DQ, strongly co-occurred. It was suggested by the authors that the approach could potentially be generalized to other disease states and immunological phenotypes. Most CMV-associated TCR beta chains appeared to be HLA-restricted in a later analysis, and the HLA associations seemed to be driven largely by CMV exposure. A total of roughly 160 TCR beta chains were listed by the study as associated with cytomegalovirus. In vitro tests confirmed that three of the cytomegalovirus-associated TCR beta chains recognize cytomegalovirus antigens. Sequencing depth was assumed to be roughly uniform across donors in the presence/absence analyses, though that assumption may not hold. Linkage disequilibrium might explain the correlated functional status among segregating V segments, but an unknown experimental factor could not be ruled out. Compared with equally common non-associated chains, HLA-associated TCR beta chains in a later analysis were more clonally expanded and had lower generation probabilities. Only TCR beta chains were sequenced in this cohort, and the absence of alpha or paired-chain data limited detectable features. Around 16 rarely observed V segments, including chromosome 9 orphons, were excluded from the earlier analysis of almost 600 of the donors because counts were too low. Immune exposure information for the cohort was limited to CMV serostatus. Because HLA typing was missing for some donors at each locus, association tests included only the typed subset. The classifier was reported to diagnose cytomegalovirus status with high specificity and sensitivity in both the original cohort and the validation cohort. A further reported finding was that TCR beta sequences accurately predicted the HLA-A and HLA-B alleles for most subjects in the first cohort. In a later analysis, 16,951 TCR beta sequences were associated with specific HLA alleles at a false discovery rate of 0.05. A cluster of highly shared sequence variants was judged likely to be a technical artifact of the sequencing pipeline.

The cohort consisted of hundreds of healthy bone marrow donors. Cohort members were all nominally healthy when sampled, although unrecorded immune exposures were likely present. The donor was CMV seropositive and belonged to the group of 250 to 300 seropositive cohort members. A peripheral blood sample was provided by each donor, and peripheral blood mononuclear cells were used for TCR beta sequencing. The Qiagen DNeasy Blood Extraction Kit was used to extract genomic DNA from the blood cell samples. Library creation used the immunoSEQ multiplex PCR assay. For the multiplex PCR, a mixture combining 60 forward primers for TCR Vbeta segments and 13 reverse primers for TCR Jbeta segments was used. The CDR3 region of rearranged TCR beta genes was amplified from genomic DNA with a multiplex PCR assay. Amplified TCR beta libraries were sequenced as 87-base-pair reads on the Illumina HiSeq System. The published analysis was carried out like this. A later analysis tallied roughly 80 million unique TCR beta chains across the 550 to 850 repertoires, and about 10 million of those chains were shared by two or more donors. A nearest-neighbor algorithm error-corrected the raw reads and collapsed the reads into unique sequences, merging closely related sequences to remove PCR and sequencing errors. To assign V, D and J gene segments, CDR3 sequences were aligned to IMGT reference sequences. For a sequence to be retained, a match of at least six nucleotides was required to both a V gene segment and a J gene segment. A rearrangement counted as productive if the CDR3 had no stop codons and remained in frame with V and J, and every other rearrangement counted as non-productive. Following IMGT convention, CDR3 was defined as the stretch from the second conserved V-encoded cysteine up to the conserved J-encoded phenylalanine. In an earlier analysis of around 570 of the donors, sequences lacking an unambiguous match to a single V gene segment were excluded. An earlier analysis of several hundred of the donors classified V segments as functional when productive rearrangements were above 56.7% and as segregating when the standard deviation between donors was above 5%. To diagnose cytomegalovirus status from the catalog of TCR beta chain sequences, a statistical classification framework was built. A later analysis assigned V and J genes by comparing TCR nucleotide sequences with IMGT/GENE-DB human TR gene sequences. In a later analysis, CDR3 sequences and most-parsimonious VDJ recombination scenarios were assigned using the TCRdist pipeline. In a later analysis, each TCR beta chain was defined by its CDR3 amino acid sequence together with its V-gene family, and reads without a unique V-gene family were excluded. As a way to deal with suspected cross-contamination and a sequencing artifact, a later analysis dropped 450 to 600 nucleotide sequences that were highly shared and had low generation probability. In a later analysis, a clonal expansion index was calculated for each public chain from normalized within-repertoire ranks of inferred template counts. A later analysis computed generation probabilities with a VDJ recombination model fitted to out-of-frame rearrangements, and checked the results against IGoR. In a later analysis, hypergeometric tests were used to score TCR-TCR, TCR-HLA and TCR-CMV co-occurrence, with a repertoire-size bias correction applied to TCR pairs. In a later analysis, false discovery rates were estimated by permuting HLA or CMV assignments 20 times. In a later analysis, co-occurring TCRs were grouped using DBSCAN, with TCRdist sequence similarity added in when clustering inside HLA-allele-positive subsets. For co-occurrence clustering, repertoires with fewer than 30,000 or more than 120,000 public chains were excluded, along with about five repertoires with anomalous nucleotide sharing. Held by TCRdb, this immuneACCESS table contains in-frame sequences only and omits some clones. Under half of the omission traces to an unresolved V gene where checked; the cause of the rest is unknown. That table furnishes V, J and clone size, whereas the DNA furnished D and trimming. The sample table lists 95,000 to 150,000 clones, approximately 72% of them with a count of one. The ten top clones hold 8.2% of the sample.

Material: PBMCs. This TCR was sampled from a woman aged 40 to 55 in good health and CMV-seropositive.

The DNA sequence is as follows: TGTGCCAGCAGCTTAAGCGGGGTAGCGGGGGGGACCCAGTACTTC. The encoded protein is CASSLSGVAGGTQYF. This sequence uses TRBV5-4 and TRBJ2-5, and 10 junction bases match TRBD2. The CDR3 measures 15 amino acids from cysteine to phenylalanine. Of the read, only the CDR3 DNA is kept; its 45 bases are in frame from base 1. CDR1 SGHNT and CDR2 YYREEE were looked up in the germline V gene (reference sequence). The germline V end is reduced by 2 bases and the J end by 7 bases; junction bases left unmatched: 8.